This entry describes one T cell receptor beta chain. Its antigen is not known. Relative to the germline gene, one junction end is altered; a read error may explain this. The entry originates in a study of cytomegalovirus exposure and HLA in healthy donors. Study findings and constraints: For presence/absence analyses, sequencing depth was assumed to be roughly uniform across donors. High sensitivity and specificity were reportedly achieved when the classifier diagnosed cytomegalovirus status.

It was healthy bone marrow donors who served as donors. This PCR relied on a set of 60 Vbeta primers and 13 Jbeta primers. The data were produced by immunoSEQ multiplex PCR, yet TCRdb's version contains in-frame clones alone and is incomplete. The repertoire consists of about 150,000 clones, with about 75% occurring once and the leading ten covering about 1.3%. This sequence originates from a young man in good health and CMV-seronegative. The sample was PBMCs.

The DNA of the CDR3 is TGTGCAGGGGCTAGCGGGAACGAACAGTACTTC. Encoded protein: CAGASGNEQYF. The gene calls are TRBV6-6 and TRBJ2-7; 9 bases align to TRBD2. Germline loops: CDR1 MNHNY, CDR2 SVGAGI (reference sequence). The CDR3 length is 11 residues.